Listed here are 7 T cell receptor beta chains from one sample, sequenced in a study of cytomegalovirus exposure and HLA in healthy donors. Primers: 60 Vbeta forward and 13 Jbeta reverse. Profiling relied on immunoSEQ multiplex PCR, and the TCRdb table lists in-frame clones only, not all of them. The sample shows 150,000 to 200,000 clones, 12% of them seen only once. The sample was PBMCs. Receptors originate from a man aged 50-59 years in good health and CMV-seropositive.

This clone was detected a few times. The chain couples TRBV11-3 to TRBJ2-6, with a weak D call TRBD1 (6 bases). The V end was cut by 3 bases, the J end by 2 bases, with 8 bases between. The germline gives CDR1 SGHNT, CDR2 YENEEA. CDR3 length: 15 amino acids. CDR3 protein: CASSFHRAGANVLTF. For the CDR3, the DNA is TGTGCCAGCAGCTTTCACAGGGCTGGGGCCAACGTCCTGACTTTC.

This clone was detected only a few times. The chain has TRBV5-1 and TRBJ1-5; TRBD1 matches 9 bases. Germline V lookup: CDR1 SGHRS, CDR2 YFSETQ. V was pared by 6 bases and J by 1 base, with 5 bases of the junction left unmatched. This CDR3 region has 15 residues. The CDR3 protein is CASKQGAGSNQPQHF. CDR3 DNA sequence: TGCGCCAGCAAACAGGGGGCGGGCAGCAATCAGCCCCAGCATTTT. The full variable domain, rest sourced from reference TRBV5-1 and TRBJ1-5, is KAGVTQTPRYLIKTRGQQVTLSCSPISGHRSVSWYQQTPGQGLQFLFEYFSETQRNKGNFPGRFSGRQFSNSRSEMNVSTLELGDSALYLCASKQGAGSNQPQHFGDGTRLSIL.

This clone was counted between two and nine times. The gene calls are TRBV7-2 and TRBJ2-3; TRBD2 matches 9 bases. The CDR3 is made up of 14 amino acids. The trim removed 7 bases at V and 13 bases at J, leaving 15 bases unmatched. The V gene's germline CDR1 is SGHTA and CDR2 FQGNSA. CDR3 sequence reads: CASIRLVSGGHKYF. The CDR3 DNA is TGTGCCAGCATCCGACTTGTAAGCGGGGGGCACAAGTATTTT.

This clone came up a few times. The chain recombines TRBV7-2 with TRBJ2-2; maybe TRBD2 (7 bases). This CDR3 has 15 residues. Germline lookup yields CDR1 SGHTA and CDR2 FQGNSA. V was cut by 1 base and J by 6 bases, with 12 bases left in between. The CDR3 coding sequence is TGTGCCAGCAGCTTAGGTGGGGGGGCGGCCGGGGAGCTGTTTTTT. Encoded protein: CASSLGGGAAGELFF.

There are a few counts of this clone. The chain joins TRBV27 to TRBJ1-1, with D possibly matching TRBD1 (5 bases). Trimming removed 2 bases at V and 1 base at J, with 11 bases between. This CDR3 contains 15 residues. CDR1 is MNHEY, CDR2 SMNVEV, per germline (reference sequence). The CDR3 bases are TGTGCCAGCAGTTTAAATATCGGGGGGAACACTGAAGCTTTCTTT. Translated: CASSLNIGGNTEAFF.

This clone was picked up a small number of times. This chain uses TRBV9 with TRBJ2-2; TRBD1 aligns across 7 bases. The CDR3 spans 15 residues. Germline V CDR1 and CDR2: SGDLS, YYNGEE. J was trimmed by 4 bases and V by 0 bases; bases with no gene match: 3. The CDR3 spells CASSVATGVTGELFF. For the CDR3, the DNA is TGTGCCAGCAGCGTAGCTACAGGGGTCACCGGGGAGCTGTTTTTT.

The rearrangement uses TRBV6-5 and TRBJ1-5; 8 bases match TRBD1. Germline V gene lookup returns CDR1 MNHEY and CDR2 SVGAGI. Losses at the gene ends were 2 bases for V and 5 bases for J; bases not matched to a gene: 2. This CDR3 contains 14 residues. The CDR3 protein is CASSYGTGDQPQHF. The CDR3 DNA sequence: TGTGCCAGCAGTTACGGGACAGGCGATCAGCCCCAGCATTTT.